This is a list of T cell receptor beta chains from one sample in a study of human T cells and chemical hapten exposure. TCRdb redid the calling of the RACE reads with MiXCR, one entry per CDR3 protein. The table includes under 200,000 distinct CDR3 sequences, under 35% detected once. This specimen was whole blood, taken in connection with sensitization to the hapten diphenylcyclopropenone (DPC). Receptors were obtained from a young woman with alopecia areata. Some clones in this sample may be carry-over from other donors' samples. The CDR3 runs from the conserved cysteine through the conserved F or W. The order of the fields is CDR3 protein, CDR3 DNA, CDR3 length, clone size, V gene, D gene, J gene. A D gene is named only where the DNA matches it firmly. A row's size may be missing; if present it is once, few, many or a size class.

CDR3 protein: CSGTGRALRVQFF
CDR3 DNA: TGCAGCGGGACCGGCAGGGCCTTGAGGGTGCAGTTCTTC
CDR3 length: 13
clone size: NA
V gene: TRBV29-1
D gene: NA
J gene: TRBJ2-1

CDR3 protein: CASSTPGGIKYF
CDR3 DNA: TGTGCCAGCAGCACCCCTGGAGGCATCAAGTACTTC
CDR3 length: 12
clone size: NA
V gene: TRBV28
D gene: NA
J gene: TRBJ2-7

CDR3 protein: CASKVGVYEQYF
CDR3 DNA: TGTGCCAGCAAAGTAGGAGTCTACGAGCAGTACTTC
CDR3 length: 12
clone size: few
V gene: TRBV6-1
D gene: NA
J gene: TRBJ2-7

CDR3 protein: CASSQDTEQRQYF
CDR3 DNA: TGCGCCAGCAGCCAGGATACCGAGCAGCGCCAGTACTTC
CDR3 length: 13
clone size: few
V gene: TRBV4-3
D gene: NA
J gene: TRBJ2-4

CDR3 protein: CASSRRGSANTEAFF
CDR3 DNA: TGTGCCAGTAGCCGGAGGGGTTCGGCGAACACTGAAGCTTTCTTT
CDR3 length: 15
clone size: few
V gene: TRBV19
D gene: NA
J gene: TRBJ1-1

CDR3 protein: CASSLSGQTEAFF
CDR3 DNA: TGCGCCAGCAGCCTAAGTGGACAGACGGAAGCTTTCTTT
CDR3 length: 13
clone size: NA
V gene: TRBV5-1
D gene: NA
J gene: TRBJ1-1

CDR3 protein: CASSPPEGRAGANVLTF
CDR3 DNA: TGTGCCAGCAGTCCACCAGAGGGGAGGGCTGGGGCCAACGTCCTGACTTTC
CDR3 length: 17
clone size: few
V gene: TRBV28
D gene: TRBD2
J gene: TRBJ2-6

CDR3 protein: CASKGTGVYEQYF
CDR3 DNA: TGTGCCAGCAAGGGGACAGGGGTCTACGAGCAGTACTTC
CDR3 length: 13
clone size: NA
V gene: TRBV2
D gene: TRBD1
J gene: TRBJ2-7

CDR3 protein: CASSRAGTGPDTQYF
CDR3 DNA: TGTGCCAGCAGCCGCGCCGGGACAGGGCCAGATACGCAGTATTTT
CDR3 length: 15
clone size: few
V gene: TRBV7-8
D gene: TRBD1
J gene: TRBJ2-3

CDR3 protein: CASTKGDPMNTEAFF
CDR3 DNA: TGTGCCAGCACCAAGGGGGACCCGATGAACACTGAAGCTTTCTTT
CDR3 length: 15
clone size: NA
V gene: TRBV13
D gene: NA
J gene: TRBJ1-1

CDR3 protein: CASSPTGGLYNEQFF
CDR3 DNA: TGTGCCAGCAGCCCGACGGGCGGGCTTTACAATGAGCAGTTCTTC
CDR3 length: 15
clone size: few
V gene: TRBV5-6
D gene: NA
J gene: TRBJ2-1

CDR3 protein: CASRVFEQFF
CDR3 DNA: TGTGCCAGCAGAGTTTTTGAGCAGTTCTTC
CDR3 length: 10
clone size: many
V gene: TRBV2
D gene: NA
J gene: TRBJ2-1

CDR3 protein: CASSVGGTLTYEQYF
CDR3 DNA: TGTGCCAGCAGCGTAGGTGGGACACTTACCTACGAGCAGTACTTC
CDR3 length: 15
clone size: NA
V gene: TRBV9
D gene: NA
J gene: TRBJ2-7

CDR3 protein: CSAGLAEGTGELFF
CDR3 DNA: TGCAGCGCGGGACTAGCGGAAGGCACCGGGGAGCTGTTTTTT
CDR3 length: 14
clone size: NA
V gene: TRBV29-1
D gene: TRBD2
J gene: TRBJ2-2

CDR3 protein: CASSPGTANTEAFF
CDR3 DNA: TGTGCCAGCTCACCCGGGACAGCGAACACTGAAGCTTTCTTT
CDR3 length: 14
clone size: few
V gene: TRBV18
D gene: TRBD1
J gene: TRBJ1-1

CDR3 protein: CASSLQGTVSYEQYF
CDR3 DNA: TGTGCCAGCAGCCTACAGGGTACGGTGTCCTACGAGCAGTACTTC
CDR3 length: 15
clone size: NA
V gene: TRBV28
D gene: NA
J gene: TRBJ2-7

CDR3 protein: CASTWALQRGNQPQHF
CDR3 DNA: TGTGCCAGCACATGGGCGTTGCAACGGGGCAATCAGCCCCAGCATTTT
CDR3 length: 16
clone size: few
V gene: TRBV6-1
D gene: NA
J gene: TRBJ1-5

CDR3 protein: CATSRAGSSYEQYF
CDR3 DNA: TGTGCCACCAGCAGAGCTGGCAGCTCCTACGAGCAGTACTTC
CDR3 length: 14
clone size: NA
V gene: TRBV15
D gene: NA
J gene: TRBJ2-7

CDR3 protein: CASSGTNEQFF
CDR3 DNA: TGTGCCAGTTCCGGGACTAATGAGCAGTTCTTC
CDR3 length: 11
clone size: once
V gene: TRBV9
D gene: NA
J gene: TRBJ2-1

CDR3 protein: CASTEDRTLYGKLFF
CDR3 DNA: TGTGCCAGCACCGAAGACAGGACGCTCTACGGAAAACTGTTTTTT
CDR3 length: 15
clone size: NA
V gene: TRBV2
D gene: NA
J gene: TRBJ1-4

CDR3 protein: CASMRGIWGTDTGELFF
CDR3 DNA: TGTGCCAGCATGAGGGGGATCTGGGGGACGGACACCGGGGAGCTGTTTTTT
CDR3 length: 17
clone size: NA
V gene: TRBV28
D gene: NA
J gene: TRBJ2-2

CDR3 protein: CASSLGYTQYF
CDR3 DNA: TGTGCCAGCAGTTTGGGTTATACGCAGTATTTT
CDR3 length: 11
clone size: NA
V gene: TRBV12-3/TRBV12-4
D gene: NA
J gene: TRBJ2-3

CDR3 protein: CASSLFPGSYNEQFF
CDR3 DNA: TGTGCCAGCAGCTTATTCCCCGGATCCTACAATGAGCAGTTCTTC
CDR3 length: 15
clone size: few
V gene: TRBV7-3
D gene: NA
J gene: TRBJ2-1

CDR3 protein: CASRRFSYNSPLHF
CDR3 DNA: TGTGCCAGCCGGCGGTTCTCCTATAATTCACCCCTCCACTTT
CDR3 length: 14
clone size: few
V gene: TRBV27
D gene: NA
J gene: TRBJ1-6

CDR3 protein: CASSFSRIPHGYTF
CDR3 DNA: TGTGCCAGCAGTTTCTCACGGATCCCACATGGCTACACCTTC
CDR3 length: 14
clone size: many
V gene: TRBV28
D gene: NA
J gene: TRBJ1-2

CDR3 protein: CASSLGGSVDTQYF
CDR3 DNA: TGTGCCAGCAGCCTAGGTGGCTCTGTAGATACGCAGTATTTT
CDR3 length: 14
clone size: NA
V gene: TRBV11-2
D gene: NA
J gene: TRBJ2-3

CDR3 protein: CSASPGTGAVNGYTF
CDR3 DNA: TGCAGTGCTAGCCCCGGGACAGGGGCGGTGAATGGCTACACCTTC
CDR3 length: 15
clone size: few
V gene: TRBV20-1
D gene: TRBD1
J gene: TRBJ1-2

CDR3 protein: CASSSFRVTGELFF
CDR3 DNA: TGTGCCAGCAGCTCGTTCCGGGTCACCGGGGAGCTGTTTTTT
CDR3 length: 14
clone size: few
V gene: TRBV7-2
D gene: NA
J gene: TRBJ2-2

CDR3 protein: CASSQVGGQTYEQYF
CDR3 DNA: TGCGCCAGCAGCCAAGTCGGAGGCCAGACCTACGAGCAGTACTTC
CDR3 length: 15
clone size: NA
V gene: TRBV4-3
D gene: NA
J gene: TRBJ2-7

CDR3 protein: CSATRSGGLDNSPLHF
CDR3 DNA: TGCAGTGCTACGCGTAGTGGGGGGTTAGATAATTCACCCCTCCACTTT
CDR3 length: 16
clone size: NA
V gene: TRBV20-1
D gene: NA
J gene: TRBJ1-6

CDR3 protein: CASSYRMTETQYF
CDR3 DNA: TGTGCCAGCAGTTACAGGATGACGGAGACCCAGTACTTC
CDR3 length: 13
clone size: NA
V gene: TRBV6-2/TRBV6-3
D gene: NA
J gene: TRBJ2-5

CDR3 protein: CSAPRTGNYEQYF
CDR3 DNA: TGCAGTGCGCCACGGACAGGCAACTACGAGCAGTACTTC
CDR3 length: 13
clone size: NA
V gene: TRBV20-1
D gene: TRBD1
J gene: TRBJ2-7

CDR3 protein: CASSLSGGSSNQPQHF
CDR3 DNA: TGTGCCAGCAGTTTATCTGGGGGGAGCAGCAATCAGCCCCAGCATTTT
CDR3 length: 16
clone size: NA
V gene: TRBV28
D gene: NA
J gene: TRBJ1-5

CDR3 protein: CAAQPDLALSYEQYF
CDR3 DNA: TGTGCCGCACAACCCGATCTAGCGCTATCCTACGAGCAGTACTTC
CDR3 length: 15
clone size: NA
V gene: TRBV10-3
D gene: NA
J gene: TRBJ2-7

CDR3 protein: CASSLAAGGTDTQYF
CDR3 DNA: TGTGCCAGCAGCTTAGCCGCGGGGGGCACAGATACGCAGTATTTT
CDR3 length: 15
clone size: NA
V gene: TRBV7-2
D gene: TRBD2
J gene: TRBJ2-3

CDR3 protein: CASSASGRGTEQFF
CDR3 DNA: TGTGCCAGCAGCGCTAGCGGGAGGGGCACTGAGCAGTTCTTC
CDR3 length: 14
clone size: NA
V gene: TRBV11-2
D gene: TRBD2
J gene: TRBJ2-1

CDR3 protein: CSVEPTGNTEAFF
CDR3 DNA: TGCAGCGTTGAGCCAACAGGGAACACTGAAGCTTTCTTT
CDR3 length: 13
clone size: NA
V gene: TRBV29-1
D gene: NA
J gene: TRBJ1-1

CDR3 protein: CASSHGTGETNYGYTF
CDR3 DNA: TGCGCCAGCAGCCATGGTACAGGGGAAACTAACTATGGCTACACCTTC
CDR3 length: 16
clone size: NA
V gene: TRBV4-1
D gene: TRBD1
J gene: TRBJ1-2

CDR3 protein: CASTPDRQLEQYF
CDR3 DNA: TGTGCCAGCACTCCGGACAGACAGCTTGAGCAGTACTTC
CDR3 length: 13
clone size: few
V gene: TRBV28
D gene: NA
J gene: TRBJ2-7

CDR3 protein: CASSFGGIANYGYTF
CDR3 DNA: TGCGCCAGCAGCTTTGGGGGTATAGCTAACTATGGCTACACCTTC
CDR3 length: 15
clone size: NA
V gene: TRBV5-1
D gene: NA
J gene: TRBJ1-2

CDR3 protein: CASSPIGYEQYF
CDR3 DNA: TGTGCCAGCTCACCAATCGGGTACGAGCAGTACTTC
CDR3 length: 12
clone size: NA
V gene: TRBV18
D gene: NA
J gene: TRBJ2-7

CDR3 protein: CASSFRRNSYEQYF
CDR3 DNA: TGTGCCAGCAGTTTCCGGCGAAACTCCTACGAGCAGTACTTC
CDR3 length: 14
clone size: few
V gene: TRBV28
D gene: NA
J gene: TRBJ2-7

CDR3 protein: CASSPRLGGMNEQFF
CDR3 DNA: TGTGCCAGCAGTCCCCGTCTAGGGGGCATGAATGAGCAGTTCTTC
CDR3 length: 15
clone size: NA
V gene: TRBV28
D gene: TRBD1
J gene: TRBJ2-1

CDR3 protein: CASSPGTSGSQYF
CDR3 DNA: TGCGCCAGCAGCCCCGGGACTAGCGGGAGTCAATACTTC
CDR3 length: 13
clone size: NA
V gene: TRBV5-1
D gene: TRBD2
J gene: TRBJ2-7

CDR3 protein: CASSLLDTDTQYF
CDR3 DNA: TGTGCCAGCAGTTTACTGGACACAGATACGCAGTATTTT
CDR3 length: 13
clone size: few
V gene: TRBV27
D gene: NA
J gene: TRBJ2-3

CDR3 protein: CASSFEGNYGYTF
CDR3 DNA: TGTGCCAGCAGTTTTGAGGGTAACTATGGCTACACCTTC
CDR3 length: 13
clone size: many
V gene: TRBV27
D gene: NA
J gene: TRBJ1-2

CDR3 protein: CASSFGGANTGELFF
CDR3 DNA: TGTGCCAGCAGCTTTGGCGGGGCAAACACCGGGGAGCTGTTTTTT
CDR3 length: 15
clone size: NA
V gene: TRBV7-2
D gene: NA
J gene: TRBJ2-2

CDR3 protein: CSVHPRGTGRSEQFF
CDR3 DNA: TGCAGCGTTCATCCTAGGGGGACGGGACGGTCGGAGCAGTTCTTC
CDR3 length: 15
clone size: few
V gene: TRBV29-1
D gene: NA
J gene: TRBJ2-1

CDR3 protein: CASSQQATGRGYTF
CDR3 DNA: TGTGCCAGCAGCCAGCAGGCGACAGGACGAGGCTACACCTTC
CDR3 length: 14
clone size: few
V gene: TRBV7-9
D gene: NA
J gene: TRBJ1-2

CDR3 protein: CASSYTPLAGLSRQNSYNEQFF
CDR3 DNA: TGTGCCAGCAGCTATACCCCCCTAGCGGGACTGAGTAGGCAGAACTCCTACAATGAGCAGTTCTTC
CDR3 length: 22
clone size: few
V gene: TRBV3-1
D gene: TRBD2
J gene: TRBJ2-1

CDR3 protein: CASSTGQGLYTQYF
CDR3 DNA: TGTGCCAGCAGCACCGGACAGGGACTCTATACGCAGTATTTT
CDR3 length: 14
clone size: few
V gene: TRBV9
D gene: TRBD1
J gene: TRBJ2-3